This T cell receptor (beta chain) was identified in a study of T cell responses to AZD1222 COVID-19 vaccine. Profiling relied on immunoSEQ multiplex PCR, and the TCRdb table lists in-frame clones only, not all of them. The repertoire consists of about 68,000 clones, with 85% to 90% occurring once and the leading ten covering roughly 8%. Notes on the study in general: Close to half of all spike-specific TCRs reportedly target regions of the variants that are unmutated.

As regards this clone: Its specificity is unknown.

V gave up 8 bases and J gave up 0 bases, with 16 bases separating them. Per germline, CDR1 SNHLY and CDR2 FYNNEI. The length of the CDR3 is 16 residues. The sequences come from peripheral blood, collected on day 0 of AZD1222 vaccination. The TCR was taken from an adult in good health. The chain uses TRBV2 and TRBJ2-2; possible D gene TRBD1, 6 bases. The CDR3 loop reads CASVKTGLTNTGELFF. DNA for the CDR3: TGTGCCAGCGTAAAAACAGGGCTAACGAACACCGGGGAGCTGTTTTTT.